The sequence of this T cell receptor (beta chain) was determined in a study of a mutant IDH1 vaccine in newly diagnosed glioma. Turning to the study itself: Treated patients had a mean age of roughly 40 years and a roughly 60% male, approximately 38% female split.

Described time point: week 35, safety follow-up. The content of each vaccine dose was 300 ug of mutant IDH1 20-mer peptide, and topical imiquimod accompanied it. There were eight vaccinations for patients, given in weeks 1, 3, 5, 7, 11, 15, 19 and 23. Germline V gene sequence: CDR1 LGHNA, CDR2 YNFKEQ. Trimming left V 0 bases short and J 3 bases short, with 15 bases between. The CDR3 totals 17 residues. Clones were read by immunoSEQ multiplex PCR, and TCRdb kept only the in-frame ones, dropping some. The table shows 58,000 or so clones, with 80% to 90% occurring only once. In regard to this clone: Antigen: not known.

Findings of the study overall: Patients mounted vaccine-induced immune responses in 90% to 95% of cases.

The clonotype comes from a man between 40 and 49 years old with glioma. The source was PBMCs, collected from a glioma patient whose treatment included an IDH1 peptide vaccine. The gene calls are TRBV4-2 and TRBJ1-3, with D unresolved. In nucleotides, the CDR3 is TGTGCCAGCAGCCAAGATGGGCAGGAAGGATTTGGAAACACCATATATTTT. It encodes CASSQDGQEGFGNTIYF.